This T cell receptor beta chain originates from a study of cytomegalovirus exposure and HLA in healthy donors. Study-level results: Researchers reported from a later analysis that most CMV-associated TCR beta chains appeared HLA-restricted. TCR beta sequences reportedly predicted most subjects' HLA-A and HLA-B alleles accurately. Roughly even sequencing depth across donors was the assumption behind the presence/absence analyses.

The CDR3 consists of 14 residues. Looked up from germline, CDR1 is GTSNPN and CDR2 is SVGIG (reference sequence). Trimming cost V 4 bases and J 4 bases; bases outside gene matches: 7. As concerns this clone: Its cognate antigen is unknown.

The study ran its PCR with 60 Vbeta and 13 Jbeta primers. Using immunoSEQ multiplex PCR, the repertoire was profiled, and TCRdb retains in-frame clones only, with some absent. This sample has 100,000 or so clones, with around 76% found just once. The chain joins TRBV30 to TRBJ2-1; 7 nucleotides match TRBD2. The source of this sequence is a man in his thirties or forties in good health and CMV-seropositive. Sequenced input: PBMCs. The CDR3 DNA sequence: TGTGCCTGGACCGCCGGCGGGGGATACAATGAGCAGTTCTTC. Translation gives CAWTAGGGYNEQFF. The full variable domain, rest sourced from reference TRBV30 and TRBJ2-1, is SQTIHQWPATLVQPVGSPLSLECTVEGTSNPNLYWYRQAAGRGLQLLFYSVGIGQISSEVPQNLSASRPQDRQFILSSKKLLLSDSGFYLCAWTAGGGYNEQFFGPGTRLTVL.